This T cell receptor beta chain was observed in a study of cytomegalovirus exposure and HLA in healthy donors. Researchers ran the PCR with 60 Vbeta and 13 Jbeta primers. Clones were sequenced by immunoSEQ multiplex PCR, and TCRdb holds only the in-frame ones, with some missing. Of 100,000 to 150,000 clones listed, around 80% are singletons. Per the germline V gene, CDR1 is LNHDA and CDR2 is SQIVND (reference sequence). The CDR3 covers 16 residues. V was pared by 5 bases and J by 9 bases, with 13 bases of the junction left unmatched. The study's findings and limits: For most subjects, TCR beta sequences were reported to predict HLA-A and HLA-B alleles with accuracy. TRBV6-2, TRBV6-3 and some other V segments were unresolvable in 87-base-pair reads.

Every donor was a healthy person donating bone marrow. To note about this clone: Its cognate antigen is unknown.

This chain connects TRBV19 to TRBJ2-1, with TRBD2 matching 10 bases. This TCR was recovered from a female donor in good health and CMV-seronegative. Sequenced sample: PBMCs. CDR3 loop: CASSVRTSGFSTEQFF. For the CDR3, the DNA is TGTGCCAGTAGTGTAAGGACTAGCGGTTTTTCTACTGAGCAGTTCTTC.